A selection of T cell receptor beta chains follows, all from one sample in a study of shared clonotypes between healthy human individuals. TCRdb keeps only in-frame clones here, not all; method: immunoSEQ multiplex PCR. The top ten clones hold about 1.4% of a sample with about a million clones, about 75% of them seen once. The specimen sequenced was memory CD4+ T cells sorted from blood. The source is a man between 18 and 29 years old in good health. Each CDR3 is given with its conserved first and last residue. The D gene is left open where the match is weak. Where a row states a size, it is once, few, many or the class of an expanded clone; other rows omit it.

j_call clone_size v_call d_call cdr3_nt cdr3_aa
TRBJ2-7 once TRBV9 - TGTGCCAGCAGCGTAGAGCCAGGGCCGCCGTACGAGCAGTACTTC CASSVEPGPPYEQYF
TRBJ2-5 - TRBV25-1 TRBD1 TGTGCCAGCACCGGACAGGGGGCGAGGGAGACCCAGTACTTC CASTGQGARETQYF
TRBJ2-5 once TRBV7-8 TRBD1 TGTGCCAGCAGCTTAGGGGACAGGGTTGGGGAGACCCAGTACTTC CASSLGDRVGETQYF
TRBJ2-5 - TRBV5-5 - TGTGCCAGCAGCTTGGACAGGGAGGTGACCCAGTACTTC CASSLDREVTQYF
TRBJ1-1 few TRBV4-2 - TGTGCCAGCAGCCAAGATGAGAAGAACACTGAAGCTTTCTTT CASSQDEKNTEAFF
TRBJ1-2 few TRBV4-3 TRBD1 TGCGCCAGCAGCCAAGATCTGGGACAGAGCTATGGCTACACCTTC CASSQDLGQSYGYTF
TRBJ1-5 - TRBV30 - TGTGCCTGGAGTAAGGGTATTAGTGGCCCCCAGCATTTT CAWSKGISGPQHF
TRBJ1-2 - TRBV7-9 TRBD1 TGTGCCAGCAGCCACGGACAGGCCCTCGGCTACACCTTC CASSHGQALGYTF
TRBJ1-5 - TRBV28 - TGTGCCAGCAGTTTGGGGGTGGGGTGGGGCGGCAATCAGCCCCAGCATTTT CASSLGVGWGGNQPQHF
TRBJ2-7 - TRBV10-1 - TGCGCCAGCAGTGAGTCGTCACGGACCTACGAGCAGTACTTC CASSESSRTYEQYF
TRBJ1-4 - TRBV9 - TGTGCCAGCAGCGCCAGGGGTTTTGGTGAAAAACTGTTTTTT CASSARGFGEKLFF
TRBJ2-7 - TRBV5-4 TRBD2 TGTGCCAGCAGCTTGGAGGGAGGGCCTAGGGAGCAGTACTTC CASSLEGGPREQYF
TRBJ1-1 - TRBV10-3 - TGTGCCATCAGCGCACAGGGGAACACTGAAGCTTTCTTT CAISAQGNTEAFF
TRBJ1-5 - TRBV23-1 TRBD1 TGCGCCAGCAGTCAATTGAGGACAGGGGGCGGGCGGCTCCGTCTTCAGCCCCAGCATTTT CASSQLRTGGGRLRLQPQHF